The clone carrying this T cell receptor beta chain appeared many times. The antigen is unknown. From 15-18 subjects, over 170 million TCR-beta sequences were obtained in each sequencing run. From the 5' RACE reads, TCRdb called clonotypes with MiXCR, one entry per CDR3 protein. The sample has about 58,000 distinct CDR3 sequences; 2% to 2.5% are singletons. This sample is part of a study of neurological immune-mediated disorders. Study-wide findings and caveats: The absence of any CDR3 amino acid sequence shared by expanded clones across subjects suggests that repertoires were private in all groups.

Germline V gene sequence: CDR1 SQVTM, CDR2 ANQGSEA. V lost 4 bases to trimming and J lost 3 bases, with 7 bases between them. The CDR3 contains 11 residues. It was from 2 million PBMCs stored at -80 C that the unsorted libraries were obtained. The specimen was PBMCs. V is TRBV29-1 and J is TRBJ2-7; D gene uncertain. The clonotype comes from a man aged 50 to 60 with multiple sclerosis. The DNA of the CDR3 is TGCAGCGTTGTCCTCAACTACGAGCAGTACTTC. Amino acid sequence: CSVVLNYEQYF.